This record covers a single T cell receptor beta chain. Its matching antigen is unknown. This CDR3 has 14 residues. The germline gives CDR1 SGHRS, CDR2 YFSETQ. This sample is part of a study of CXCR3-negative and CXCR3-positive naive CD8 T cells. Overall study results and limits: Naive cells that were CXCR3-negative or CXCR3-positive used TRBV-TRBJ genes alike, while memory cells diverged. Much lower diversity was found in memory CD8+ cells, while both naive subsets had comparably high diversity.

5' RACE with UMI labels generated the TRB cDNA libraries. Following a re-call of the 5' RACE reads, TCRdb has one entry per CDR3 protein and lacks DNA. Its table lists 130,000 or so distinct CDR3 sequences. Each CD8+ T cell subset was sorted in triplicate, some 270,000 cells each. The chain couples TRBV5-1 to TRBJ1-1; without DNA, the TCRdb call of TRBD1 cannot be checked. Sequencing used naive CXCR3- CD8+ T cells from blood. Regarding subset: CD45RO-CCR7+CD27+CD95- naive CD8+ T cells lacking CXCR3 (TNR3-). This TCR derives from a human donor in good health. Some clones in this sample may be carry-over from other donors' samples. This CDR3 reads CASSFGRGGTEAFF.